Shown below are 15 T cell receptor beta chains from a single sample sequenced in a study of coeliac disease. This table comes from immunoSEQ multiplex PCR, and its TCRdb copy is limited to in-frame clones, with some not included. The sample contains nearly 7,000 clones, about 78% of which appear only once. The sample comprised lamina propria lymphocytes from the gut. These receptors originate from a young man with celiac disease.

This chain joins TRBV5-3 and TRBJ1-5; D not resolved. TRBV5-3 is sorted into the ORF group, with uncertain function. Deletions cut 4 bases from V and 7 bases from J, with 15 bases between. The CDR3 length is 14 residues. The CDR3 here is CARSQGVGEQPQHF. CDR3 sequence (DNA): TGTGCCAGAAGCCAAGGTGTGGGAGAGCAGCCCCAGCATTTT.

CDR3 loop: CASSTQGANEQFF. The DNA of the CDR3 is TGTGCCAGTAGTACACAGGGGGCGAATGAGCAGTTCTTC. The chain combines TRBV19 with TRBJ2-1; 9 bases line up with TRBD1. J gave up 7 bases and V 4 bases, and 2 bases lay outside the gene matches. The CDR3 has 13 amino acids. Germline lookup yields CDR1 LNHDA and CDR2 SQIVND (reference sequence). The full variable domain, rest sourced from reference TRBV19 and TRBJ2-1, is DGGITQSPKYLFRKEGQNVTLSCEQNLNHDAMYWYRQDPGQGLRLIYYSQIVNDFQKGDIAEGYSVSREKKESFPLTVTSAQKNPTAFYLCASSTQGANEQFFGPGTRLTVL.

CDR3 residues: CASSFLGQGASYEQYF. The DNA of the CDR3 is TGTGCCAGCAGTTTCCTGGGACAGGGGGCCTCCTACGAGCAGTACTTC. The chain recombines TRBV27 with TRBJ2-7, with 12 bases fitting TRBD1. Germline CDR1 is MNHEY and CDR2 is SMNVEV (reference sequence). Trimming took 3 bases from V and 0 from J; bases not matched to a gene: 3. The CDR3 loop spans 16 amino acids.

This clone was observed a handful of times. The V gene is TRBV2, the J gene TRBJ2-7; 12 nucleotides match TRBD1. The germline CDR1 and CDR2 sequences are SNHLY and FYNNEI. This CDR3 contains 14 residues. V was pared by 8 bases and J by 4 bases, with 6 bases of the junction left unmatched. The CDR3, as DNA: TGTGCCAGCGGACCGGGACAGGGGGCTTACGAGCAGTACTTC. Protein product: CASGPGQGAYEQYF.

This clone has just a few counts. The J gene is TRBJ2-1, the V gene TRBV11-2, with 13 positions matching TRBD2. V was clipped by 5 bases and J by 7 bases; unmatched bases: 11. Germline values: CDR1 SGHAT, CDR2 FQNNGV. The CDR3 is 17 residues long. The CDR3 coding sequence is TGTGCCAGCAGCCCCAGAAGACGGACTAGCGGGGGTAATGAGCAGTTCTTC. It encodes CASSPRRRTSGGNEQFF.

CDR3 nucleotide sequence: TGCGCCAGCAGCCTTACAGGGACAGGTCCTAATGAAAAACTGTTTTTT. It is translated as CASSLTGTGPNEKLFF. The chain recombines TRBV4-3 with TRBJ1-4; 8 nucleotides line up with TRBD1. The V gene's germline CDR1 is LGHNA and CDR2 YSLEER. There are 16 residues in the CDR3. After removal of 4 bases from V and 3 bases from J, the junction contained 7 bases not matched to a gene.

As concerns this clone: At one end, the junction sequence differs from germline, possibly due to a read error. The chain combines TRBV15 with TRBJ1-1; D ambiguous. The germline CDR1 and CDR2 sequences are LNHNV and YYDKDF (reference sequence). CDR3 size: 14 residues. This chain's CDR3 is CATSRDPGNTKAFF. As DNA, the CDR3 is TGTGCCACCAGCAGAGATCCGGGGAACACTAAAGCTTTCTTT.

The chain uses TRBV28 and TRBJ1-1; no firm D call. This CDR3 region has 14 residues. V was pared by 5 bases and J by 0 bases, with 10 bases between. Germline loops: CDR1 MDHEN, CDR2 SYDVKM. This chain's CDR3 is CASSAPSVNTEAFF. The DNA for the CDR3 is TGTGCCAGCAGTGCCCCAAGCGTGAACACTGAAGCTTTCTTT.

This chain connects TRBV28 to TRBJ1-5, with TRBD1 identical over 7 bases. Germline loops: CDR1 MDHEN, CDR2 SYDVKM. CDR3 length equals 17 residues. The ends lost 6 bases at V and 0 bases at J; junction bases unmatched: 11. The CDR3 DNA reads as TGTGCCAGCAGCTCAACCCGGGACAGCTATAGCAATCAGCCCCAGCATTTT. Protein product: CASSSTRDSYSNQPQHF.

This clone was recorded a few times. The rearrangement joins TRBV29-1 to TRBJ2-5, with TRBD2 as a possible D gene (5 bases). CDR3 length equals 15 residues. The V end lost 4 bases, the J end lost 5 bases, and 20 bases lay between the germline ends. Germline CDR1 SQVTM, CDR2 ANQGSEA. CDR3 sequence (DNA): TGCAGCGTTGTACCCGGGGAGAAAAGTTGGGAGACCCAGTACTTC. It translates to CSVVPGEKSWETQYF.

The rearrangement links TRBV7-9 to TRBJ2-7; the D gene is possibly TRBD1 (5 bases). Germline CDR1 is SEHNR and CDR2 is FQNEAQ (reference sequence). This CDR3 has 16 residues. Trimming shortened V by 3 bases and J by 0 bases, and 15 bases separated the two germline ends. The CDR3 reads CASSLYGTGLSYEQYF. CDR3 nucleotides: TGTGCCAGCAGCTTGTACGGCACAGGCCTCTCCTACGAGCAGTACTTC.

The genes are TRBV9 and TRBJ2-2; 9 nucleotides line up with TRBD1. CDR1 SGDLS and CDR2 YYNGEE come from the germline V gene. Germline trimming cut 6 bases from V and 2 bases from J; bases unmatched to any gene: 8. The CDR3 is 16 amino acids. The CDR3: CASKKDRGLNTGELFF. The CDR3 DNA reads as TGTGCCAGCAAAAAGGACAGGGGCCTAAACACCGGGGAGCTGTTTTTT.

DNA for the CDR3: TGTGCCAGCAGCGACTCCGGGACAGGGTCGGAGCCCCAGCATTTT. Translating it yields CASSDSGTGSEPQHF. The genes are TRBV7-9 and TRBJ1-5; TRBD1 aligns across 9 bases. The junction had 10 bases not matched to a gene; V was cut back by 5 bases and J by 8 bases. Per germline, CDR1 SEHNR and CDR2 FQNEAQ (reference sequence). The CDR3 extends over 15 amino acids.

The J gene is TRBJ2-7, the V gene TRBV19; tentatively, D is TRBD2 (6 bases). Germline assignment: CDR1 LNHDA and CDR2 SQIVND (reference sequence). V was pared by 1 base and J by 3 bases, with 13 bases between. The CDR3 sequence is 15 residues long. The CDR3 DNA is TGTGCCAGTAGTATAGGGGGGGTTAGCGTCTACGAGCAGTACTTC. Protein product: CASSIGGVSVYEQYF.

The chain uses TRBV11-2 and TRBJ2-5; maybe TRBD2 (5 bases). Per the germline V gene, CDR1 is SGHAT and CDR2 is FQNNGV. The CDR3 covers 16 residues. V was clipped by 2 bases and J by 5 bases, with 18 bases between them. The CDR3 DNA reads as TGTGCCAGCAGCTTATCGGAGTCCGGTCCGGGGGAGACCCAGTACTTC. This encodes CASSLSESGPGETQYF.